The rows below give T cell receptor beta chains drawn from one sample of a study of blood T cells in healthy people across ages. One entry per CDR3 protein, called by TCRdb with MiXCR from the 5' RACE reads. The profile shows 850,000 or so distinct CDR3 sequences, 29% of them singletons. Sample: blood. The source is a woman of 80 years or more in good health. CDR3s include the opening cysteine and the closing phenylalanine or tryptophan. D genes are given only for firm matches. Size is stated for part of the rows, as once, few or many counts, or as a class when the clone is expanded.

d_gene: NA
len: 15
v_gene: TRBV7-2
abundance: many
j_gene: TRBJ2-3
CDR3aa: CASSLGSGFSDTQYF
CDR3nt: TGTGCCAGCAGCTTAGGATCGGGGTTCTCAGATACGCAGTATTTT

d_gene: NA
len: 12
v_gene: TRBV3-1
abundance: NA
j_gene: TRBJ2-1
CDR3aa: CASSLQAFEQCF
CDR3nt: TGTGCCAGCAGCCTCCAGGCCTTCGAGCAGTGCTTC

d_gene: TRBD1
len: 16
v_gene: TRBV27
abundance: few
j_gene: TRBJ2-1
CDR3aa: CASSHPRTGLSTEQFF
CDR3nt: TGTGCCAGCAGTCACCCCCGGACAGGGCTTTCGACTGAGCAGTTCTTC

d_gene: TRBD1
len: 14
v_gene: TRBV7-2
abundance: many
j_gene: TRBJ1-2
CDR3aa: CASSSRPDRASYTF
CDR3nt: TGTGCCAGCAGCTCCCGACCCGACAGGGCCAGCTACACCTTC

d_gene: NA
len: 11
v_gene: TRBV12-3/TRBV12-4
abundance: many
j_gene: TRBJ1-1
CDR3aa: CATRQVTEAFF
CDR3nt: TGTGCCACCAGACAGGTAACTGAAGCTTTCTTT

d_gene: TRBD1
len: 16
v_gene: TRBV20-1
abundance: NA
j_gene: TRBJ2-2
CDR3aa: CSASLPTGGGTGELFF
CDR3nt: TGCAGTGCTAGCCTACCGACAGGGGGCGGAACCGGGGAGCTGTTTTTT

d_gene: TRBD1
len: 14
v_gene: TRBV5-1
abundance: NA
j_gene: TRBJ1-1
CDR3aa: CASSPDREGNEAFF
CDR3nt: TGCGCCAGCAGCCCGGACAGGGAGGGCAATGAAGCTTTCTTT

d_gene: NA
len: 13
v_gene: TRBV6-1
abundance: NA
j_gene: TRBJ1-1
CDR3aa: CASTRRDNTEAFF
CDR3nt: TGTGCCAGCACTCGTCGAGATAACACTGAAGCTTTCTTT

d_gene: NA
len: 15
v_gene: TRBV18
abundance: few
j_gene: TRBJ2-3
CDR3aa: CASSAQGHPRDTQYF
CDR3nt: TGTGCCAGCTCGGCACAGGGCCATCCCAGAGATACGCAGTATTTT

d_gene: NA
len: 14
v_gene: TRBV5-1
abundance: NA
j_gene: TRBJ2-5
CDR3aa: CASSSVTFKETQYF
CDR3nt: TGCGCCAGCAGCAGCGTCACTTTTAAAGAGACCCAGTACTTC

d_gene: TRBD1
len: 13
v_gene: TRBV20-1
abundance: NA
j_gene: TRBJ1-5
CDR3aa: CSVSGQANQPQHF
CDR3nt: TGCAGTGTTAGCGGACAGGCCAATCAGCCCCAGCATTTT

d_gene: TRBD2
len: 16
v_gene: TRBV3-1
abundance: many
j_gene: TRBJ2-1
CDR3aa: CASSLRGTSGGAEQFF
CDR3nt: TGTGCCAGCAGCCTCAGGGGAACTAGCGGGGGGGCTGAGCAGTTCTTC

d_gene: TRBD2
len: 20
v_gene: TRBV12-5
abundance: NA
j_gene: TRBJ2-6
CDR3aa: CASGLPLAGISFSGANVLTF
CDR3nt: TGTGCTAGTGGTTTGCCATTAGCGGGGATATCCTTCTCTGGGGCCAACGTCCTGACTTTC

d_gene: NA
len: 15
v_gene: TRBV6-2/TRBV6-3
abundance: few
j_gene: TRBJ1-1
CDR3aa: CASSSWGRSNTEAFF
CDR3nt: TGTGCCAGCAGCTCCTGGGGGCGGTCGAACACTGAAGCTTTCTTT

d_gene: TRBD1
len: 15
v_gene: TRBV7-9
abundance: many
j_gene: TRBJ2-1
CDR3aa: CASSTRDRFFNEQFF
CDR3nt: TGTGCCAGCAGCACCCGGGACAGGTTCTTCAATGAGCAGTTCTTC

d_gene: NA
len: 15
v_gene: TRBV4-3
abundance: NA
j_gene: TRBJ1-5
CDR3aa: CASSQRAATNQPQHF
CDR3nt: TGCGCCAGCAGCCAACGGGCCGCAACAAATCAGCCCCAGCATTTT

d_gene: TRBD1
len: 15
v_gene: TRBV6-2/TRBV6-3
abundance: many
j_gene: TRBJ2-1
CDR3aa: CASSRPGQHYNEQFF
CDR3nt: TGTGCCAGCAGTCGTCCGGGACAGCACTACAATGAGCAGTTCTTC

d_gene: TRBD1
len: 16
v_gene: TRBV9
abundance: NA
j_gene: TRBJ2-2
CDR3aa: CASSARGRGRTGERFF
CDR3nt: TGTGCCAGCAGCGCAAGGGGAAGGGGGCGGACCGGGGAGCGGTTTTTT

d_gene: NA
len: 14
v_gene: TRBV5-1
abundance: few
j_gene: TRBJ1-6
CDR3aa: CASSDRGYNSPLHF
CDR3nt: TGCGCCAGCAGCGACCGGGGCTATAATTCACCCCTCCACTTT

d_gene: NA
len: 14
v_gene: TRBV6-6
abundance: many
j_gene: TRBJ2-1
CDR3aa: CASSYSENYNEQFF
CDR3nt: TGTGCCAGCAGTTACTCGGAGAACTACAATGAGCAGTTCTTC

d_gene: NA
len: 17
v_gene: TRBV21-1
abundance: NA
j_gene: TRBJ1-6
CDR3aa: CASRKPWEGRSNSPLHF
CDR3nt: TGTGCCAGCAGAAAACCTTGGGAGGGACGCTCTAATTCACCCCTCCACTTT

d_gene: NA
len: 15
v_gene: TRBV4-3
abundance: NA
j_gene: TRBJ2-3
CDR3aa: CASSQESGAPDTQYF
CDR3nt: TGCGCCAGCAGCCAAGAGTCGGGAGCCCCAGATACGCAGTATTTT

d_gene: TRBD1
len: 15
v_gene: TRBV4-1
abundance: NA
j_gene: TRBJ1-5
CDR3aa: CASSQTTGLRQPQHF
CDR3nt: TGCGCCAGCAGCCAAACGACAGGGCTAAGGCAGCCCCAGCATTTT

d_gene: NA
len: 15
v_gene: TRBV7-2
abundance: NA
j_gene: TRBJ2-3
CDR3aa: CASSLERRPTDTQYF
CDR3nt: TGTGCCAGCAGCTTAGAGAGGCGGCCCACAGATACGCAGTATTTT

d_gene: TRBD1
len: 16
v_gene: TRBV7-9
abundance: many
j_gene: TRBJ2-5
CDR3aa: CASSLGGQRIEETQYF
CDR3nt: TGTGCCAGCAGCTTAGGGGGACAGCGGATTGAAGAGACCCAGTACTTC

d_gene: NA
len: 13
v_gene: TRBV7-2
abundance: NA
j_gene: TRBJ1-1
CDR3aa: CACSLGVNTEAFF
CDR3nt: TGTGCCTGCAGCTTAGGAGTGAACACTGAAGCTTTCTTT

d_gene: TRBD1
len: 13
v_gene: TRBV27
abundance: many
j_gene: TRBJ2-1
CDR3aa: CASSRDRVSRQFF
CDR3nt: TGTGCCAGCAGCCGGGACAGGGTTTCGAGGCAGTTCTTC

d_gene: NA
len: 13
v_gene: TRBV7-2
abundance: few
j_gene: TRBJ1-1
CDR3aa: CASAEQTNTEAFF
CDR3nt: TGTGCCAGCGCGGAACAGACGAACACTGAAGCTTTCTTT

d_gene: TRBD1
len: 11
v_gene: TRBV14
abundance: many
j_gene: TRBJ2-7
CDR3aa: CDRGKPYEQYF
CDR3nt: TGTGACAGGGGCAAACCCTACGAGCAGTACTTC

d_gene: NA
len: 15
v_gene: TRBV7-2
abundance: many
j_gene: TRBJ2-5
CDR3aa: CASSRAPGRWETQYF
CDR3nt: TGTGCCAGCAGTCGTGCGCCAGGGCGGTGGGAGACCCAGTACTTC

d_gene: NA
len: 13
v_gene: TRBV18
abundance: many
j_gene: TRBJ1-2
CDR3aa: CASSMTPNYGYTF
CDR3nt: TGTGCCAGCTCGATGACACCTAATTATGGCTACACCTTC

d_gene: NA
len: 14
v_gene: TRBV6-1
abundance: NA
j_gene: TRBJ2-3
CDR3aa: CASSEWGYTDTQYF
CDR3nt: TGTGCCAGCAGTGAATGGGGTTACACAGATACGCAGTATTTT

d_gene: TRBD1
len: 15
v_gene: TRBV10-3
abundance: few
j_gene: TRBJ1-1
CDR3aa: CAISEQGSDRGEAFF
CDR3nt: TGTGCCATCAGTGAGCAAGGGTCGGACAGGGGTGAAGCTTTCTTT

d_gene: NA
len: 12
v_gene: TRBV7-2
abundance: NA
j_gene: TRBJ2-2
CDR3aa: CASSASSRELFF
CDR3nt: TGTGCCAGCAGCGCTAGCAGCCGGGAGCTGTTTTTT

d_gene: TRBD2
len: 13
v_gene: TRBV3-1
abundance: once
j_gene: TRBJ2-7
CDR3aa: CASSQVGGGPQYF
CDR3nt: TGTGCCAGCAGCCAAGTGGGCGGGGGGCCCCAGTACTTC

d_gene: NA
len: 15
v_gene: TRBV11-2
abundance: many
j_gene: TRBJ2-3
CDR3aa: CASSLEVTSTDTQYF
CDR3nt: TGTGCCAGCAGCTTAGAGGTCACGAGCACAGATACGCAGTATTTT

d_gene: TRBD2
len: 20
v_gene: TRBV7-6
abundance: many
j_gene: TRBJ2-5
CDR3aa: CASSLEGSGLAVTYGETQYF
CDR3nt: TGTGCCAGCAGCTTAGAAGGGTCGGGACTAGCGGTCACCTATGGGGAGACCCAGTACTTC

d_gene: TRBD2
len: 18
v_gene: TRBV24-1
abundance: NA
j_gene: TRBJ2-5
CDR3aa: CATSDLGSLAGGRETQYF
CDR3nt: TGTGCCACCAGTGATTTGGGGTCCCTAGCGGGGGGCCGGGAGACCCAGTACTTC

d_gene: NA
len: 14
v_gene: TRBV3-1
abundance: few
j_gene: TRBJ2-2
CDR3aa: CASSPGLHTGELFF
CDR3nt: TGTGCCAGCAGCCCGGGACTTCACACCGGGGAGCTGTTTTTT

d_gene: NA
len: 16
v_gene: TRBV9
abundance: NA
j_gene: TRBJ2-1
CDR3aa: CASSEASRQDNNEQFF
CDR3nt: TGTGCCAGCAGCGAAGCTTCGAGACAGGATAACAATGAGCAGTTCTTC

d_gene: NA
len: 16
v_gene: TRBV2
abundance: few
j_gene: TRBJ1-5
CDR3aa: CASSGAPGTLNQPQHF
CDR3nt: TGTGCCAGCAGTGGAGCCCCCGGGACACTCAATCAGCCCCAGCATTTT

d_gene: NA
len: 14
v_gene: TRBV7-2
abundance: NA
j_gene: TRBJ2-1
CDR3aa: CPGGLRRVVREQFF
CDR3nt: TGCCCTGGGGGGCTTCGCAGGGTAGTGAGGGAGCAGTTCTTC

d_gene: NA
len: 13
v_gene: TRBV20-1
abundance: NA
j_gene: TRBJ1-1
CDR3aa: CSAVNLGGTEAFF
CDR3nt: TGCAGTGCTGTCAATTTGGGGGGTACTGAAGCTTTCTTT